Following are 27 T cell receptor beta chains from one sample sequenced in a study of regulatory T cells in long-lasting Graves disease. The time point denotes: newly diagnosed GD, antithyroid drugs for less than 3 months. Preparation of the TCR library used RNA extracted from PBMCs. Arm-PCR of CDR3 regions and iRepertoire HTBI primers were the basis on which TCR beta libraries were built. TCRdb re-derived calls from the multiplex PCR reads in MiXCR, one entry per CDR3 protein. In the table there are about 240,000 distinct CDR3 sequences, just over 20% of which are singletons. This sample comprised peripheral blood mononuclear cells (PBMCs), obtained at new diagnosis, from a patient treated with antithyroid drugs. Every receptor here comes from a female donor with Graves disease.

Here the CDR3 DNA reads TGTGCCAGCAGCCGCGGGACAGCAGACCACGAGCAGTACTTC. Protein: CASSRGTADHEQYF. The V gene is TRBV11-2, the J gene TRBJ2-7; a possible D gene is TRBD1 (7 bases). The CDR3 loop spans 14 amino acids. Germline V lookup: CDR1 SGHAT, CDR2 FQNNGV. Deletions cut 5 bases from V and 5 bases from J, with 16 bases between.

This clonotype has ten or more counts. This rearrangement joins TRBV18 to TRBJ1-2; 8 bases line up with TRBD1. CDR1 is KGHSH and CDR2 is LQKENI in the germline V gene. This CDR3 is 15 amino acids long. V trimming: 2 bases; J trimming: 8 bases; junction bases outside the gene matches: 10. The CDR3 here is CASSPAGQDSRGYTF. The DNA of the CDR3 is TGTGCCAGCTCACCAGCGGGACAGGACTCACGAGGCTACACCTTC.

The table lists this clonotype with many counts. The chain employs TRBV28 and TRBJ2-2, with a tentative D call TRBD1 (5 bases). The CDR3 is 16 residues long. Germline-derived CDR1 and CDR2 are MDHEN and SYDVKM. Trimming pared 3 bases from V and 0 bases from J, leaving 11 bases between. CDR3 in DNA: TGTGCCAGCAGTTTTGTGGCAGGGTCGAACACCGGGGAGCTGTTTTTT. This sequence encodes CASSFVAGSNTGELFF.

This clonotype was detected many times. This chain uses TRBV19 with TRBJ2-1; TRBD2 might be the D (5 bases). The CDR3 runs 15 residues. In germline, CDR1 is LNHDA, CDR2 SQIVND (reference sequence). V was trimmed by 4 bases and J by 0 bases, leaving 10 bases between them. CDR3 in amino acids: CASSTTGYSYNEQFF. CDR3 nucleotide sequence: TGTGCCAGTAGTACTACGGGGTACTCCTACAATGAGCAGTTCTTC.

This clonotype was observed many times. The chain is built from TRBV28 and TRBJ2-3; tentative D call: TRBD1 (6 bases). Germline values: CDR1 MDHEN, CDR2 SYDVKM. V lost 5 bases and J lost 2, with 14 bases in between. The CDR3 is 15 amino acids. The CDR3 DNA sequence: TGTGCCAGCAGTGGGTCAACAGGGTACACAGATACGCAGTATTTT. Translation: CASSGSTGYTDTQYF.

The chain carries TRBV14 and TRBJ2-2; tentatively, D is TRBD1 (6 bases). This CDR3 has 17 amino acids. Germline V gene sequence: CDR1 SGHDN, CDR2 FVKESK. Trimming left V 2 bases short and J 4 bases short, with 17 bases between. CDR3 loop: CASSQTWLGGRTGELFF. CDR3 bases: TGTGCCAGCAGCCAAACCTGGTTAGGGGGTCGCACCGGGGAGCTGTTTTTT.

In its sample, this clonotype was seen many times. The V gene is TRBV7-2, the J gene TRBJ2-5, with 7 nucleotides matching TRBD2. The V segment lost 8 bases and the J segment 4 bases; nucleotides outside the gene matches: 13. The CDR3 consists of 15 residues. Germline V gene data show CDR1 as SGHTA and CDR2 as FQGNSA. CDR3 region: CASLPQRREGETQYF. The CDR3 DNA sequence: TGTGCCAGCCTACCCCAGCGGAGGGAGGGAGAGACCCAGTACTTC.

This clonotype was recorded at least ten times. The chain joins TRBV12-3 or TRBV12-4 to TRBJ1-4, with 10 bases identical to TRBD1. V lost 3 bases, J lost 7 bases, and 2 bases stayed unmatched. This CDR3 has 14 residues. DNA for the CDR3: TGTGCCAGCAGTTTTAGACAGGGGGCTGAAAAACTGTTTTTT. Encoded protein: CASSFRQGAEKLFF.

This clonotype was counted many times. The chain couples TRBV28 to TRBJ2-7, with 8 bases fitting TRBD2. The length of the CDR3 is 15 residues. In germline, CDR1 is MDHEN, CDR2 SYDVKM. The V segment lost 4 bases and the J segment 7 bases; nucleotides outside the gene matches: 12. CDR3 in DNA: TGTGCCAGCAGTTCCAGCGGGGGTGGGCCCAAGGAGCAGTACTTC. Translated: CASSSSGGGPKEQYF.

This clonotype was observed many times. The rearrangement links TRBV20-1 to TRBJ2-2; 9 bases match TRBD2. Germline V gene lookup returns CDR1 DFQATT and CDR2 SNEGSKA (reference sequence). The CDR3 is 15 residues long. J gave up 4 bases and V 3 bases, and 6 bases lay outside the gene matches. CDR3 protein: CSASRGGGGTGELFF. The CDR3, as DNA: TGCAGTGCTAGTCGCGGGGGGGGGGGCACCGGGGAGCTGTTTTTT.

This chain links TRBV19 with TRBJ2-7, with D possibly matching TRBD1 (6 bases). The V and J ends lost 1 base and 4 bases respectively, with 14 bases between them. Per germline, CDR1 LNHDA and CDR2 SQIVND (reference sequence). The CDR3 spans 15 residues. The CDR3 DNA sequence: TGTGCCAGTAGTATAGCTTGGCAGGGGATTTACGAGCAGTACTTC. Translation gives CASSIAWQGIYEQYF.

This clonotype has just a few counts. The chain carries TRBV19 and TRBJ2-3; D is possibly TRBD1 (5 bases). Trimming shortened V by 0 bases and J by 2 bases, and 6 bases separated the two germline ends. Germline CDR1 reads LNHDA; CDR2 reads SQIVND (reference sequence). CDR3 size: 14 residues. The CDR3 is CASSIEGPTDTQYF. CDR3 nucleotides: TGTGCCAGTAGTATAGAGGGGCCCACAGATACGCAGTATTTT.

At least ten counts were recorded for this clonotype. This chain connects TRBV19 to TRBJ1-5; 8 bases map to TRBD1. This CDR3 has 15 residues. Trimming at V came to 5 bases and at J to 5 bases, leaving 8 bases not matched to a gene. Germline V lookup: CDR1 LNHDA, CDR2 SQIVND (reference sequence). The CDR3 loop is CASSLRGQGHQPQHF. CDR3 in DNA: TGTGCCAGTAGTCTAAGAGGACAGGGCCATCAGCCCCAGCATTTT.

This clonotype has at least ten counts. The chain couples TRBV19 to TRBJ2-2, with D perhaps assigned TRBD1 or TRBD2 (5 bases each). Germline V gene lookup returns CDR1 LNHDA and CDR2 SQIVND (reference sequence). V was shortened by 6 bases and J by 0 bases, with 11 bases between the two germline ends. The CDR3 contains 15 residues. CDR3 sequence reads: CASRGDPSNTGELFF. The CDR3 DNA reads TGTGCCAGTAGGGGGGACCCCTCGAACACCGGGGAGCTGTTTTTT.

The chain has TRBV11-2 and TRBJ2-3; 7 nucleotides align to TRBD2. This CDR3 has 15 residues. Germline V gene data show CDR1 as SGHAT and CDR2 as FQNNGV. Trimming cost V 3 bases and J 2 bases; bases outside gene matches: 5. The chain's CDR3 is CASSLLAENTDTQYF. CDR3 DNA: TGTGCCAGCAGCTTGCTAGCGGAAAACACAGATACGCAGTATTTT.

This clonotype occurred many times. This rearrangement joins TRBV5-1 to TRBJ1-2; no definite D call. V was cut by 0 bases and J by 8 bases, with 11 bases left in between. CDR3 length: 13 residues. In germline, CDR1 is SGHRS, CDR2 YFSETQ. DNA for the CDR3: TGCGCCAGCAGCTTGGCCTCACGGAGCGGCTACACCTTC. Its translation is CASSLASRSGYTF.

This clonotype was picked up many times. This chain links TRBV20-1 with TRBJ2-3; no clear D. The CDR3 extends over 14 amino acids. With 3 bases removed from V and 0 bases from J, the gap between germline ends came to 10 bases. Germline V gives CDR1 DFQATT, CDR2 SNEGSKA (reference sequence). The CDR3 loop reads CSASSVRSTDTQYF. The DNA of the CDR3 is TGCAGTGCTAGTTCGGTCAGAAGCACAGATACGCAGTATTTT.

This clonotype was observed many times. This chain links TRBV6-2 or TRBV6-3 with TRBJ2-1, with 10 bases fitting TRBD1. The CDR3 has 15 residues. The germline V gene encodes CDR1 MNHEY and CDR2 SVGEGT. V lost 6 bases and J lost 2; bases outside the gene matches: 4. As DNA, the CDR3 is TGTGCCAGCAGGGCGACAGGGGGCGCCTACAATGAGCAGTTCTTC. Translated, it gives CASRATGGAYNEQFF.

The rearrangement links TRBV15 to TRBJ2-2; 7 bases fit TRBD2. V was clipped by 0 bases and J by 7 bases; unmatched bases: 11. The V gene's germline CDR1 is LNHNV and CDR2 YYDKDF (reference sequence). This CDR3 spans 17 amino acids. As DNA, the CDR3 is TGTGCCACCAGCAGAGATCTCGGGGGAGGGCCCAACGGGGAGCTGTTTTTT. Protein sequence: CATSRDLGGGPNGELFF.

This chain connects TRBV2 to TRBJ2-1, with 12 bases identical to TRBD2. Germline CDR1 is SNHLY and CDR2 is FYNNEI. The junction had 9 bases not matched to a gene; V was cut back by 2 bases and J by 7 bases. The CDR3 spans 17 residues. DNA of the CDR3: TGTGCCAGCAGTGAATCAGGACTAGCGGGAACGGGGAATGAGCAGTTCTTC. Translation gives CASSESGLAGTGNEQFF.

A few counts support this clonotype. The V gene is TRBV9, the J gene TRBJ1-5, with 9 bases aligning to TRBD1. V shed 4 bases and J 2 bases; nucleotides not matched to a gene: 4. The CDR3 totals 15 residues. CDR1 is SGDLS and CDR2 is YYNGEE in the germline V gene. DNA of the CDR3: TGTGCCAGCAGCTCGACAGGGGGGGGCAATCAGCCCCAGCATTTT. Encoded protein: CASSSTGGGNQPQHF.

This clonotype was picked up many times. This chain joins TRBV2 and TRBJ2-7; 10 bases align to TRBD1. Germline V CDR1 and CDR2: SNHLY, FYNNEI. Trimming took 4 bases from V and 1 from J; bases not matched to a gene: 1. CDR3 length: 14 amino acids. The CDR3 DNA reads TGTGCCAGCAGTGGGGACAGGGGTTCCTACGAGCAGTACTTC. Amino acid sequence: CASSGDRGSYEQYF.

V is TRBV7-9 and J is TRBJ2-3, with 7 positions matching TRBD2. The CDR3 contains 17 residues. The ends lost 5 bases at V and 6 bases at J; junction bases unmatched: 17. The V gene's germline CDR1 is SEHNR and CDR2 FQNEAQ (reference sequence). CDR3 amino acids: CASSPRLAGMLVDTQYF. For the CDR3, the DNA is TGTGCCAGCAGCCCCCGACTAGCCGGCATGCTCGTGGATACGCAGTATTTT.

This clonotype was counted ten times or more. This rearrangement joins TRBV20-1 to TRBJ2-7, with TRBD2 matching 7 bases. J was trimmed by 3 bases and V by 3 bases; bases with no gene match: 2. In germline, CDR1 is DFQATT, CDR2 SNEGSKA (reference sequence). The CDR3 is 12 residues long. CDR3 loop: CSASPGGYEQYF. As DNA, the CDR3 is TGCAGTGCTAGCCCGGGGGGCTACGAGCAGTACTTC.

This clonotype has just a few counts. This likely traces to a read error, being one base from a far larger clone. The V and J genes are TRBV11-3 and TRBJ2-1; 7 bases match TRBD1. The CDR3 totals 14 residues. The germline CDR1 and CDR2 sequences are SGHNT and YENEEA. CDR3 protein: CVSRPGQTYNEQFF. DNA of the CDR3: TGTGTCAGCAGGCCGGGACAGACCTACAATGAGCAGTTCTTC. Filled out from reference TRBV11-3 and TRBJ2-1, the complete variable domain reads EAGVVQSPRYKIIEKKQPVAFWCNPISGHNTLYWYLQNLGQGPELLIRYENEEAVDDSQLPKDRFSAERLKGVDSTLKIQPAELGDSAVYLCVSRPGQTYNEQFFGPGTRLTVL.

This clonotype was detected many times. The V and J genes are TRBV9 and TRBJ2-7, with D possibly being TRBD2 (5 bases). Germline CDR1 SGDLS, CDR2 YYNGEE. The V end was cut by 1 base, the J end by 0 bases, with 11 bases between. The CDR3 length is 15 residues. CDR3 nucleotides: TGTGCCAGCAGCGTAAGCGGAACGAGCTCCTACGAGCAGTACTTC. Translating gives CASSVSGTSSYEQYF.

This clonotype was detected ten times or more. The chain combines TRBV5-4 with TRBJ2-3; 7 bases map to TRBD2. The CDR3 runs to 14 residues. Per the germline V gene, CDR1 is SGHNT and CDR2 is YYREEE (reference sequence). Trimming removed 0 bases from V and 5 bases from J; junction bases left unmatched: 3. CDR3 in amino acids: CASSLGAGVDTQYF. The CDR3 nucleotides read TGTGCCAGCAGCTTGGGTGCGGGGGTAGATACGCAGTATTTT.